This T cell receptor beta chain was recorded in a study of blood T cell repertoires in COVID-19. Study-level background: The samples span acute and convalescent COVID-19 from the United States, Italy and Spain.

Authors' methods: Reference gene primer amplification gave nucleated cell count estimates. Sequenced by immunoSEQ multiplex PCR; TCRdb stores in-frame clones only, minus some. The DNA was the basis for D and trimming; V, J and clone size are from that table. The data hold 50,000 to 65,000 clones, with roughly 72% observed a single time. This sequence originates from a woman between 65 and 79 years old with COVID-19, enrolled during active disease. The specimen sequenced was peripheral blood.

The CDR3 region has the DNA TGCAGCGTTTCCGGGACACCGGCGAACACCGGGGAGCTGTTTTTT. Residues: CSVSGTPANTGELFF. This chain joins TRBV29-1 and TRBJ2-2; D might be TRBD1 (6 bases). This CDR3 spans 15 amino acids. CDR1 SQVTM and CDR2 ANQGSEA come from the germline V gene. Trimming removed 5 bases at V and 0 bases at J, with 13 bases between.